Presented here are 11 T cell receptor beta chains from one specimen sequenced in a study of cytomegalovirus exposure and HLA in healthy donors. It was with 60 Vbeta and 13 Jbeta primers that the PCR ran. Generated by immunoSEQ multiplex PCR, the TCRdb table keeps only in-frame clones and is missing some. The sample contains some 150,000 clones, around 78% of which appear only once. Specimen: PBMCs. All receptors derive from a woman aged 25 to 39 in good health and CMV-seropositive.

V usage is TRBV7-2 and J usage is TRBJ2-1; the match to TRBD2 covers 7 bases. CDR3 length: 13 amino acids. The V and J ends lost 4 bases and 4 bases, in that order; junction bases with no gene match: 1. Germline V CDR1 and CDR2: SGHTA, FQGNSA. CDR3 nucleotide sequence: TGTGCCAGCAGCTGGGGGGGGTACAATGAGCAGTTCTTC. The encoded protein is CASSWGGYNEQFF.

The chain couples TRBV12-5 to TRBJ1-3; 9 bases agree with TRBD1. Trimming at V came to 3 bases and at J to 4 bases, leaving 1 base not matched to a gene. CDR1 is LGHNT and CDR2 is FRNRAP in the germline V gene. The CDR3 extends over 14 amino acids. The CDR3 region is CASGFGQGGNTIYF. The CDR3 coding sequence is TGTGCTAGTGGTTTTGGACAGGGGGGAAACACCATATATTTT.

The sample holds one count of this clone. J is TRBJ1-1 and V is TRBV5-4, with 7 positions matching TRBD1. J lost 0 bases, V lost 1 base, and 6 bases had no gene match. CDR3 length: 16 residues. CDR1 and CDR2 (germline): SGHNT, YYREEE (reference sequence). The CDR3: CASSLPLGQMNTEAFF. DNA of the CDR3: TGTGCCAGCAGCTTGCCTCTGGGACAGATGAACACTGAAGCTTTCTTT.

The chain is built from TRBV15 and TRBJ2-3; 11 bases match TRBD2. The CDR3 has 15 amino acids. Per the germline V gene, CDR1 is LNHNV and CDR2 is YYDKDF (reference sequence). Losses at the gene ends were 5 bases for V and 4 bases for J; bases not matched to a gene: 5. CDR3 in amino acids: CATSLRTSGSDTQYF. DNA of the CDR3: TGTGCCACCAGCCTTCGGACTAGCGGGTCAGATACGCAGTATTTT.

The chain carries TRBV30 and TRBJ1-1, with D possibly matching TRBD1 (6 bases). V shed 3 bases and J shed 3 bases, with 8 bases lying between them. This CDR3 comprises 12 residues. Germline CDR1 GTSNPN, CDR2 SVGIG (reference sequence). The CDR3 reads CAWRDRDTEAFF. CDR3 sequence (DNA): TGTGCCTGGAGGGACAGAGACACTGAAGCTTTCTTT.

The chain employs TRBV10-3 and TRBJ1-1; 9 nucleotides match TRBD1. V dropped 8 bases and J dropped 0; count of bases not matched to a gene: 1. The CDR3 extends over 13 amino acids. Germline V CDR1 and CDR2: ENHRY, SYGVKD. The DNA for the CDR3 is TGTGCCATCGGGGACAGGGTGAACACTGAAGCTTTCTTT. This sequence encodes CAIGDRVNTEAFF.

The J gene is TRBJ1-2, the V gene TRBV2; 10 bases are a match to TRBD1. The germline V gene has CDR1 SNHLY and CDR2 FYNNEI. CDR3 size: 15 residues. V was clipped by 3 bases and J by 8 bases; unmatched bases: 9. The CDR3 protein is CASSDLRQGAEGYTF. As DNA, the CDR3 is TGTGCCAGCAGTGATCTCCGACAGGGGGCCGAAGGCTACACCTTC.

The gene calls are TRBV12-5 and TRBJ2-2, with 7 bases aligning to TRBD2. This CDR3 region has 15 residues. CDR1 LGHNT and CDR2 FRNRAP come from the germline V gene. The V segment lost 3 bases and the J segment 5 bases; nucleotides outside the gene matches: 6. CDR3 nucleotide sequence: TGTGCTAGTGGTTTACCGGCTAGCGGTACCGGGGAGCTGTTTTTT. Its protein product is CASGLPASGTGELFF.

V gene TRBV6-5 combines with J gene TRBJ2-7, with 8 nucleotides matching TRBD2. V shed 0 bases, J shed 3 bases, and the junction held 1 base outside the gene matches. Germline CDR1 MNHEY, CDR2 SVGAGI. The CDR3 is 14 residues long. The CDR3 sequence: CASSYSGTSYEQYF. For the CDR3, the DNA is TGTGCCAGCAGTTACTCCGGGACTAGCTACGAGCAGTACTTC.

This clone came up a few times. The rearrangement links TRBV5-1 to TRBJ1-2; 7 nucleotides align to TRBD1. In germline, CDR1 is SGHRS, CDR2 YFSETQ. The V gene end was trimmed by 1 base and the J gene end by 2 bases; junction bases not matched to a gene: 2. CDR3 length: 14 amino acids. Here the CDR3 reads CASSLPDRNYGYTF. In DNA, the CDR3 is TGCGCCAGCAGCTTGCCGGACAGGAACTATGGCTACACCTTC.

About this clone itself: The junction shows a germline mismatch at one end, possibly a read error. The chain is built from TRBV7-9 and TRBJ1-2; 10 bases are a match to TRBD1. The length of the CDR3 is 15 residues. Per the germline V gene, CDR1 is SEHNR and CDR2 is FQNEAQ (reference sequence). The CDR3: CSSSFLGQGGAGYTF. The CDR3 nucleotides read TGTTCCAGCAGCTTTTTAGGACAGGGGGGCGCCGGCTACACCTTC.